The rows below give T cell receptor beta chains drawn from one sample of a study of blood T cell repertoires in COVID-19. Produced via immunoSEQ multiplex PCR; TCRdb's table is partial and in-frame only. Here the sample spans around 130,000 clones, roughly 83% being singletons. The sample comprised peripheral blood. The source of these receptors is a woman at least 80 years old with acute or convalescent COVID-19. The conserved cysteine and the conserved F or W are not part of the CDR3 here.

J: TRBJ1-3; V: TRBV19; CDR3: ASRTSPRTAGNTIY
J: TRBJ1-1; V: TRBV19; CDR3: ASTEPQGNTEAF
J: TRBJ1-6; V: TRBV6-6; CDR3: ASSPGQGLSYNSPLH
J: TRBJ2-1; V: TRBV5-1; CDR3: ASRSDSYNEQF
J: TRBJ2-1; V: TRBV3-1/TRBV3-2; CDR3: ASSRSSGNYNEQF
J: TRBJ1-3; V: TRBV5-6; CDR3: ASSLRPGKGTGNTIY
J: TRBJ1-3; V: TRBV5-4; CDR3: ASSRGTGSSGNTIY
J: TRBJ1-2; V: TRBV5-1; CDR3: ASSPLGQGRDGYT
J: TRBJ1-1; V: TRBV5-1; CDR3: ASSRGALGTEAF
J: TRBJ1-2; V: TRBV19; CDR3: ASTLGGAGYGYT
J: TRBJ2-1; V: TRBV6-6; CDR3: ASTPLAGVVEQF
J: TRBJ1-5; V: TRBV7-2; CDR3: ASSLGASRNQPQH
J: TRBJ1-5; V: TRBV12-3/TRBV12-4; CDR3: ASSIHSNQPQH
J: TRBJ2-1; V: TRBV9; CDR3: ASSAQLGGLGEQF
J: TRBJ1-2; V: TRBV28; CDR3: ASTTDPRDTYNYGYT
J: TRBJ1-5; V: TRBV6-5; CDR3: ASSTSGQGFQPQH
J: TRBJ2-7; V: TRBV10-3; CDR3: AIRAGTGVYEQY
J: TRBJ1-6; V: TRBV7-2; CDR3: ASSLAQGDNSPLH
J: TRBJ1-1; V: TRBV4-1; CDR3: ASSQEAAAPDVNTEAF
J: TRBJ1-1; V: TRBV19; CDR3: ASSTGLGAGAEAF
J: TRBJ1-1; V: TRBV4-1; CDR3: ASSPRVNAEAF
J: TRBJ2-3; V: TRBV19; CDR3: ASSSGRTYTDTQY
J: TRBJ1-5; V: TRBV3-1/TRBV3-2; CDR3: ASSQGWGDSYNQPQH
J: TRBJ2-3; V: TRBV6-5; CDR3: ASSLAGGRDTQY